Below are 27 T cell receptor beta chains sequenced from a single sample in a study of T cell responses to AZD1222 COVID-19 vaccine. Using immunoSEQ multiplex PCR, the repertoire was profiled, and TCRdb retains in-frame clones only, with some absent. The sample records about 120,000 clones, around 85% being singletons. This specimen consisted of peripheral blood, obtained on day 0 of AZD1222 vaccination. The receptors were sampled from an adult in good health.

V is TRBV5-4 and J is TRBJ2-2; D is ambiguous. From germline, CDR1 is SGHNT and CDR2 YYREEE (reference sequence). V lost 4 bases to trimming and J lost 0 bases, with 4 bases between them. The CDR3 contains 13 residues. CDR3 in DNA: TGTGCCAGCAGCGAGACGAACACCGGGGAGCTGTTTTTT. Translated: CASSETNTGELFF.

The V gene is TRBV4-2, the J gene TRBJ1-6; 8 bases match TRBD1. V was pared by 3 bases and J by 11 bases, with 9 bases of the junction left unmatched. CDR1 is LGHNA, CDR2 YNFKEQ, per germline. The CDR3 extends over 15 amino acids. CDR3 DNA: TGTGCCAGCAGCCACGTAGGACAGGGATTTACACCCCTCCACTTT. Protein: CASSHVGQGFTPLHF.

The genes are TRBV6-2 or TRBV6-3 and TRBJ1-3; D not resolved. Germline CDR1 is MNHEY and CDR2 is SVGEGT. The CDR3 covers 16 residues. V lost 0 bases, J lost 0 bases, and 9 bases lay in between. CDR3 DNA sequence: TGTGCCAGCAGTTACTCGATGACCGACTCTGGAAACACCATATATTTT. The encoded protein is CASSYSMTDSGNTIYF.

The rearrangement uses TRBV10-3 and TRBJ2-2; 10 bases agree with TRBD2. The CDR3 sequence is 15 residues long. Germline trimming cut 6 bases from V and 3 bases from J; bases unmatched to any gene: 4. Germline-derived CDR1 and CDR2 are ENHRY and SYGVKD. CDR3 DNA: TGTGCCATCAGGGGCCTAGCGGGGGACACCGGGGAGCTGTTTTTT. This gives the protein CAIRGLAGDTGELFF.

This rearrangement joins TRBV12-3 or TRBV12-4 to TRBJ1-1, with D possibly being TRBD1 (5 bases). V was clipped by 7 bases and J by 1 base, with 10 bases between them. CDR3 length: 13 amino acids. CDR3 nucleotide sequence: TGTGCCAGCACCCTGGGGCAGAACACTGAAGCTTTCTTT. Translation: CASTLGQNTEAFF.

V usage is TRBV28 and J usage is TRBJ2-7; D is unresolved. Germline CDR1 is MDHEN and CDR2 is SYDVKM. The CDR3 spans 13 residues. V was cut by 7 bases and J by 2 bases, with 12 bases left in between. The CDR3 is CASTANGAYEQYF. In nucleotides, the CDR3 is TGTGCCAGCACCGCCAATGGGGCCTACGAGCAGTACTTC.

This clone has a handful of counts. V gene TRBV19 combines with J gene TRBJ1-1; 10 bases match TRBD1. J was trimmed by 6 bases and V by 9 bases; bases with no gene match: 4. Per the germline V gene, CDR1 is LNHDA and CDR2 is SQIVND (reference sequence). The length of the CDR3 is 12 residues. CDR3 protein: CASLDRGAEAFF. The DNA of the CDR3 is TGTGCCAGCCTGGACAGGGGGGCTGAAGCTTTCTTT.

The rearrangement joins TRBV19 to TRBJ1-2; D unresolved. Germline loops: CDR1 LNHDA, CDR2 SQIVND (reference sequence). V lost 5 bases to trimming and J lost 6 bases, with 13 bases between them. The CDR3 has 13 amino acids. The CDR3 sequence is CASSGEQVDGYTF. The CDR3 DNA follows: TGTGCCAGTAGTGGGGAGCAGGTCGATGGCTACACCTTC.

The genes are TRBV6-2 or TRBV6-3 and TRBJ1-5; D gene uncertain. V was trimmed by 2 bases and J by 5 bases, leaving 16 bases between them. The CDR3 sequence is 16 residues long. Germline CDR1 is MNHEY and CDR2 is SVGEGT. The CDR3 protein is CASSYGPPAPYQPQHF. In DNA form, the CDR3 reads TGTGCCAGCAGTTACGGTCCCCCAGCGCCATATCAGCCCCAGCATTTT.

This chain connects TRBV6-6 to TRBJ2-7; 10 bases are a match to TRBD2. Germline trimming cut 2 bases from V and 0 bases from J; bases unmatched to any gene: 4. Germline V lookup: CDR1 MNHNY, CDR2 SVGAGI (reference sequence). This CDR3 spans 16 amino acids. CDR3 sequence: CASSYSSGGPSYEQYF. CDR3 nucleotide sequence: TGTGCCAGCAGTTACAGTAGCGGGGGGCCCTCCTACGAGCAGTACTTC.

The rearrangement uses TRBV11-3 and TRBJ2-1; D remains ambiguous. The CDR3 is made up of 15 amino acids. V lost 1 base and J lost 6, with 13 bases in between. Germline V CDR1 and CDR2: SGHNT, YENEEA. The CDR3 DNA reads as TGTGCCAGCAGCTTAGGTGGTGGCAGAGCCAATGAGCAGTTCTTC. This sequence encodes CASSLGGGRANEQFF. Looking up the rest from reference TRBV11-3 and TRBJ2-1 gives the full variable domain: EAGVVQSPRYKIIEKKQPVAFWCNPISGHNTLYWYLQNLGQGPELLIRYENEEAVDDSQLPKDRFSAERLKGVDSTLKIQPAELGDSAVYLCASSLGGGRANEQFFGPGTRLTVL.

The rearrangement links TRBV5-1 to TRBJ1-2; D gene ambiguous. V was shortened by 4 bases and J by 2 bases, with 15 bases between the two germline ends. Germline CDR1 SGHRS, CDR2 YFSETQ. The CDR3 covers 15 residues. The CDR3 reads CASSPRSDANYGYTF. DNA of the CDR3: TGCGCCAGCAGCCCGAGGTCGGACGCAAACTATGGCTACACCTTC.

This sequence joins TRBV5-5 and TRBJ2-5; no clear D. This CDR3 has 14 residues. V lost 4 bases, J lost 2 bases, and 12 bases lay in between. From germline, CDR1 is SGHKS and CDR2 YYEKEE (reference sequence). For the CDR3, the DNA is TGTGCCAGCAGCCGTAGGGCCCAACAAGAGACCCAGTACTTC. Amino acids: CASSRRAQQETQYF.

The chain couples TRBV30 to TRBJ2-7; D ambiguous. The CDR3 length is 11 residues. Germline V gene data show CDR1 as GTSNPN and CDR2 as SVGIG (reference sequence). The ends were cut back, 5 bases at V and 3 bases at J, with 8 bases in the middle. CDR3 protein: CAWRTGYEQYF. CDR3 coding DNA: TGTGCCTGGCGGACCGGCTACGAGCAGTACTTC.

The chain joins TRBV27 to TRBJ1-2; 8 positions match TRBD1. CDR3 length: 12 amino acids. V shed 7 bases, J shed 8 bases, and the junction held 6 bases outside the gene matches. Germline V lookup: CDR1 MNHEY, CDR2 SMNVEV (reference sequence). The chain's CDR3 is CASTGQGGGYTF. The DNA of the CDR3 is TGTGCCAGCACCGGACAGGGCGGAGGCTACACCTTC.

This chain uses TRBV28 with TRBJ2-1; 8 bases fit TRBD2. The CDR3 runs 17 residues. The V segment lost 6 bases and the J segment 12 bases; nucleotides outside the gene matches: 22. Germline loops: CDR1 MDHEN, CDR2 SYDVKM. As DNA, the CDR3 is TGTGCCAGCAGACCTCCCCCTCGGGGACTAGTTTGGGCGCGGCAGTTCTTC. This codes for CASRPPPRGLVWARQFF.

This clone was seen only once. The CDR3 sequence is CASSVGGLAGNTGELFF. The CDR3 coding sequence is TGTGCCAGCAGCGTAGGGGGACTAGCGGGGAACACCGGGGAGCTGTTTTTT. The rearrangement joins TRBV7-9 to TRBJ2-2; TRBD2 agrees at 12 bases. V trimming: 5 bases; J trimming: 1 base; junction bases outside the gene matches: 5. CDR1 and CDR2 (germline): SEHNR, FQNEAQ (reference sequence). This CDR3 is 17 amino acids long.

The chain has TRBV20-1 and TRBJ1-5, with D maybe TRBD1 (5 bases). Trimming took 3 bases from V and 3 from J, leaving 9 bases between them. This CDR3 contains 13 residues. In germline, CDR1 is DFQATT, CDR2 SNEGSKA (reference sequence). This chain's CDR3 is CSASRGNNQPQHF. CDR3 bases: TGCAGTGCTAGTCGGGGGAACAATCAGCCCCAGCATTTT.

In DNA form, the CDR3 reads TGTGCCAGCAGCTTATGGGGACAGGGGACCTATGGCTACACCTTC. This gives the protein CASSLWGQGTYGYTF. V is TRBV5-8 and J is TRBJ1-2; 10 bases fit TRBD1. The CDR3 is made up of 15 amino acids. V lost 2 bases, J lost 4 bases, and 5 bases stayed unmatched. Germline V lookup: CDR1 SGHTS, CDR2 YDEGEE.

The CDR3 region is CASRSQGAVGLKTQYF. For the CDR3, the DNA is TGTGCCAGCCGTTCGCAGGGGGCGGTGGGTTTGAAGACCCAGTACTTC. This chain uses TRBV28 with TRBJ2-5, with 8 bases lining up with TRBD1. Germline loops: CDR1 MDHEN, CDR2 SYDVKM. The CDR3 runs to 16 residues. After removal of 8 bases from V and 6 bases from J, the junction contained 17 bases not matched to a gene.

The chain uses TRBV2 and TRBJ2-2, with TRBD1 matching over 7 bases. Germline trimming cut 6 bases from V and 0 bases from J; bases unmatched to any gene: 4. This CDR3 is built from 15 residues. Germline V gives CDR1 SNHLY, CDR2 FYNNEI. This chain's CDR3 is CASRAGTANTGELFF. The CDR3 DNA is TGTGCCAGCAGGGCCGGGACAGCGAACACCGGGGAGCTGTTTTTT.

This clone showed up just once. The genes are TRBV11-3 and TRBJ2-2; TRBD1 agrees at 7 bases. Germline loops: CDR1 SGHNT, CDR2 YENEEA. The length of the CDR3 is 16 residues. After removal of 4 bases from V and 1 base from J, the junction contained 6 bases not matched to a gene. The CDR3 DNA is TGTGCCAGCAGCTCCTGGACAGGCGGGAACACCGGGGAGCTGTTTTTT. The encoded protein is CASSSWTGGNTGELFF.

The CDR3 bases are TGTGCCAGCAGCTTAGGTCCAGGGGGCTTCTCTGGAAACACCATATATTTT. Translating it yields CASSLGPGGFSGNTIYF. The rearrangement uses TRBV13 and TRBJ1-3; 8 bases are shared with TRBD1. Trimming cost V 0 bases and J 0 bases; bases outside gene matches: 4. The V gene's germline CDR1 is PRHDT and CDR2 FYEKMQ (reference sequence). The CDR3 runs 17 residues.

The chain is built from TRBV19 and TRBJ1-1; D call uncertain. This CDR3 contains 13 residues. Deletions cut 4 bases from V and 1 base from J, with 7 bases between. CDR1 and CDR2 from the germline V gene are LNHDA and SQIVND (reference sequence). CDR3 protein: CASSSTTNTEAFF. In nucleotides, the CDR3 is TGTGCCAGTAGTAGTACAACGAACACTGAAGCTTTCTTT. The full variable domain, rest sourced from reference TRBV19 and TRBJ1-1, is DGGITQSPKYLFRKEGQNVTLSCEQNLNHDAMYWYRQDPGQGLRLIYYSQIVNDFQKGDIAEGYSVSREKKESFPLTVTSAQKNPTAFYLCASSSTTNTEAFFGQGTRLTVV.

The V call is TRBV12-5, the J call TRBJ1-1; D uncertain. CDR3 length: 12 residues. Germline V gene data show CDR1 as LGHNT and CDR2 as FRNRAP. Trimming left V 0 bases short and J 4 bases short, with 3 bases between. Here the CDR3 DNA reads TGTGCTAGTGGTTTGGTACTCACTGAAGCTTTCTTT. This codes for CASGLVLTEAFF. The full variable domain, its missing parts supplied by reference TRBV12-5 and TRBJ1-1, is DARVTQTPRHKVTEMGQEVTMRCQPILGHNTVFWYRQTMMQGLELLAYFRNRAPLDDSGMPKDRFSAEMPDATLATLKIQPSEPRDSAVYFCASGLVLTEAFFGQGTRLTVV.

V gene TRBV5-1 combines with J gene TRBJ1-4; TRBD1 might be the D (5 bases). Trimming pared 5 bases from V and 8 bases from J, leaving 19 bases between. Germline V CDR1 and CDR2: SGHRS, YFSETQ. The length of the CDR3 is 15 residues. The DNA for the CDR3 is TGCGCCAGCAGGGCCGGGACTGACCAAGGGGAAAAACTGTTTTTT. Translated: CASRAGTDQGEKLFF. The full variable domain, completed using reference TRBV5-1 and TRBJ1-4, is KAGVTQTPRYLIKTRGQQVTLSCSPISGHRSVSWYQQTPGQGLQFLFEYFSETQRNKGNFPGRFSGRQFSNSRSEMNVSTLELGDSALYLCASRAGTDQGEKLFFGSGTQLSVL.

A single count supports this clone. V is TRBV3-1 (or the pseudogene TRBV3-2) and J is TRBJ1-1; D is possibly TRBD1 (5 bases). This CDR3 is built from 13 residues. Germline assignment: CDR1 LGHDT and CDR2 YNNKEL (reference sequence). V lost 4 bases and J lost 7, with 13 bases in between. The CDR3 here is CASSPQGSVEAFF. CDR3 coding DNA: TGTGCCAGCAGCCCCCAGGGTTCAGTTGAAGCTTTCTTT.